A few counts support the clone carrying this TCR beta chain. Only in-frame clones appear in the TCRdb table, and some are missing; sequencing was by immunoSEQ multiplex PCR. The data hold a few hundred thousand clones, with 65% to 85% observed a single time. The CDR3 has 15 amino acids. Germline CDR1 and CDR2: LNHDA and SQIVND (reference sequence). V shed 1 base, J shed 7 bases, and the junction held 6 bases outside the gene matches. The sample is drawn from a study of blood T cell repertoires in COVID-19. Study-wide background: Sample material is recorded as cDNA or gDNA derived from T cells, B-cell-depleted T cells, or PBMCs.

This chain connects TRBV19 to TRBJ1-5; 8 nucleotides agree with TRBD1. The receptor was derived from a man over 45 who had recovered from COVID-19. Sequencing was done on a sample of PBMCs or T cells enriched from blood (not recorded which). In nucleotides, the CDR3 is TGTGCCAGTAGTATAGGCCCAGGGGGCGACCAGCCCCAGCATTTT. Its protein is CASSIGPGGDQPQHF.